This TCR beta chain was captured in a study of PD-1 blockade in classical Hodgkin lymphoma. Overall study results and limits: Among the patients, those starting nivolumab under 1 year after ASCT were excluded.

The CDR3 totals 13 residues. Germline V gene sequence: CDR1 MDHEN, CDR2 SYDVKM. Trimming took 8 bases from V and 7 from J; bases not matched to a gene: 4. Notes on this clone: Its specificity is not known.

Profiling relied on immunoSEQ multiplex PCR, and the TCRdb table lists in-frame clones only, not all of them. There are about 59,000 clones in the sample; about nine tenths occur only once, and 7.5% to 10% lies in the top ten. The patients all showed relapse after autologous stem cell transplantation, while their brentuximab vedotin exposure varied. Sequencing used peripheral blood mononuclear cells (PBMCs), obtained at baseline. This chain joins TRBV28 and TRBJ2-2; 10 bases align to TRBD1. This sequence originates from a human donor with classical Hodgkin lymphoma. Here the CDR3 reads CASGQGDHGELFF. For the CDR3, the DNA is TGTGCCAGCGGACAGGGGGATCACGGGGAGCTGTTTTTT.